This T cell receptor beta chain derives from a study of CD4 T cells in relation to SARS-CoV-2 and coronaviruses. Study results and limitations: SARS-CoV-2-driven expansion was significantly weaker in crossreactive than monoreactive clones.

Unexposed donor CD4+ T cells date from 2011-2018, before the COVID-19 pandemic. Isolation of CD4+ T cells took place after around eleven days in culture. Details on this clone: The antigen is undetermined.

Libraries were prepared by immunoSEQ multiplex PCR; TCRdb keeps only in-frame clonotypes and omits some of them. Counted here are almost 20,000 clones, just under 75% occurring once; the ten biggest clones make up about 21%. The sequence derives from a human donor in good health. The sequenced sample was CD4+ T cells from PBMCs, cultured in vitro.

Written as DNA, the CDR3 is TGTGCCAGCAGCGCTGCTTGGAATTCACCCCTCCACTTT. Translation gives CASSAAWNSPLHF. The chain uses TRBV7-2 and TRBJ1-6; no clear D gene. CDR1 and CDR2 from the germline V gene are SGHTA and FQGNSA. This CDR3 contains 13 residues. V lost 5 bases and J lost 7, with 9 bases in between.